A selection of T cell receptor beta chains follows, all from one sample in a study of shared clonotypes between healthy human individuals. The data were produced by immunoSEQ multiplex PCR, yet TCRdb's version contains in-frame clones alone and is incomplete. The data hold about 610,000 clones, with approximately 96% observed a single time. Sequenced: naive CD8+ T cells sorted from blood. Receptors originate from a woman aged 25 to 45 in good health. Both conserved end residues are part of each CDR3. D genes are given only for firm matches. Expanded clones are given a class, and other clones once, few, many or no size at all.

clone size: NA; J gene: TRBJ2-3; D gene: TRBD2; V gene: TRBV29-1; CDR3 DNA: TGCAGCGTTGTAGGGACTAGCGTCACAGATACGCAGTATTTT; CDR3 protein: CSVVGTSVTDTQYF
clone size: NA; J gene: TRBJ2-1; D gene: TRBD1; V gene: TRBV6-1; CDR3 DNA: TGTGCCGCGACAGGGCGGAATGAGCAGTTCTTC; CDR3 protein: CAATGRNEQFF
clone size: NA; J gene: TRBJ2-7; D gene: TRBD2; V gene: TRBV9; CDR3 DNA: TGTGCCAGCAGCCCGGGAGCGGGGGGGCGGGAGGGCCGCTTAGCTTACGAGCAGTACTTC; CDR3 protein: CASSPGAGGREGRLAYEQYF
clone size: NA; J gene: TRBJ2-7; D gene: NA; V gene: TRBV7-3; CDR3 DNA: TGTGCCAGCAGCGTTAATGGTCGTAACTACGAGCAGTACTTC; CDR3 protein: CASSVNGRNYEQYF
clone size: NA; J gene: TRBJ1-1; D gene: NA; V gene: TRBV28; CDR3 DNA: TGTGCCAGCAGTTTAGCATTGAACACTGAAGCTTTCTTT; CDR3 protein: CASSLALNTEAFF
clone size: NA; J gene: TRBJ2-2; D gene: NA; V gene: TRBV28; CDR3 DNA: TGTGCCAGCACTTACGGCGGGGAGCTGTTTTTT; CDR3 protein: CASTYGGELFF
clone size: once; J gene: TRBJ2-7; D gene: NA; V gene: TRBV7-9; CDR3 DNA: TGTGCCAGCAGCTTACAGGGGCTTAACGAGCAGTACTTC; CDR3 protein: CASSLQGLNEQYF
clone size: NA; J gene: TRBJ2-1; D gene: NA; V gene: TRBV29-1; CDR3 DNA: TGCAGCGGACAGGAAAGCTCCTACAATGAGCAGTTCTTC; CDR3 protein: CSGQESSYNEQFF
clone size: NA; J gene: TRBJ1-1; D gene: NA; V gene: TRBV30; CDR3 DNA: TGTGCCTGGACCCTTGGGCCCCTGAACACTGAAGCTTTCTTT; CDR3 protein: CAWTLGPLNTEAFF
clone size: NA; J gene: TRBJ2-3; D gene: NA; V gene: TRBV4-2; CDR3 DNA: TGTGCCAGCAGCCAATCAGATACGCAGTATTTT; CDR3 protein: CASSQSDTQYF
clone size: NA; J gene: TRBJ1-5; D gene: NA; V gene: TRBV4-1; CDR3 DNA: TGCGCCAGCAGCCAGTCGGAGTATAGCAATCAGCCCCAGCATTTT; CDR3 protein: CASSQSEYSNQPQHF
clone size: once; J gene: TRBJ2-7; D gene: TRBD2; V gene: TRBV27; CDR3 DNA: TGTGCCAGCAGTTTTCAACTAGCGGGGGCCTACGAGCAGTACTTC; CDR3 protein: CASSFQLAGAYEQYF
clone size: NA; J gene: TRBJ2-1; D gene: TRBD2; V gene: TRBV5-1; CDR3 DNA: TGCGCCAGCAGCTCTAGCGGGAGCTCCTACAATGAGCAGTTCTTC; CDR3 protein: CASSSSGSSYNEQFF
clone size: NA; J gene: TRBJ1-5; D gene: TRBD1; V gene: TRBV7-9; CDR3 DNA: TGTGCCAGCAGATCCGGGACAGGACCTAATCAGCCCCAGCATTTT; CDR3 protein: CASRSGTGPNQPQHF
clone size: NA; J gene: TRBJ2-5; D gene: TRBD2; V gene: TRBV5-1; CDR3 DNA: TGCGCCAGCAGCTACCTAGCGGGAGGGCCTGGGGAGACCCAGTACTTC; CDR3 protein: CASSYLAGGPGETQYF
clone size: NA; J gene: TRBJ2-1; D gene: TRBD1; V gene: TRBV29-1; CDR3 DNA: TGCAGCGCCCGAGACAGGGTAATAAGGAATGAGCAGTTCTTC; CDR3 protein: CSARDRVIRNEQFF